These T cell receptor beta chains were read from a single sample in a study of shared clonotypes between healthy human individuals. The repertoire was sequenced with immunoSEQ multiplex PCR; TCRdb's copy has only in-frame clones and lacks some. The data show 400,000 to 600,000 clones, with 60% to 80% seen just once and about an eighth held by the top ten. The material sequenced was PBMCs. Receptor source: a woman in her 40s in good health. Some clones in this sample may be carry-over from other donors' samples. The CDR3 runs from the conserved cysteine through the conserved F or W. D genes are given only for firm matches. Not all rows give a size; the values are once, few, many and, for expanded clones, a class.

j_call cdr3_length clone_size d_call v_call cdr3_nt cdr3_aa
TRBJ2-5 12 - - TRBV18 TGTGCCAGCTCACCTTGGGGGCGGACCCAGTACTTC CASSPWGRTQYF
TRBJ2-3 15 - TRBD2 TRBV10-2 TGCGCCAGCAGTCCTGGACTAGCGACCACAGATACGCAGTATTTT CASSPGLATTDTQYF
TRBJ2-3 14 few TRBD1 TRBV29-1 TGCAGCGTTCGGGACAGTTCGGGCACAGATACGCAGTATTTT CSVRDSSGTDTQYF
TRBJ2-3 15 - - TRBV28 TGTGCCAGCAGACGGACGGGACTCCGCACAGATACGCAGTATTTT CASRRTGLRTDTQYF
TRBJ2-5 15 - TRBD2 TRBV2 TGTGCCAGCTTACCCGGACTAGCAGACCAAGAGACCCAGTACTTC CASLPGLADQETQYF
TRBJ2-3 14 - - TRBV7-3 TGTGCCAGCAGCTTTAGCGGATACACAGATACGCAGTATTTT CASSFSGYTDTQYF
TRBJ2-7 13 - - TRBV28 TGTGCCAGCAGTTTATCTTTATATTACGAGCAGTACTTC CASSLSLYYEQYF
TRBJ1-2 14 - - TRBV19 TGTGCCAGTAGTATTTTAGCCGGGGGCTATGGCTACACCTTC CASSILAGGYGYTF
TRBJ2-3 13 - - TRBV7-7 TGTGCCAGCAGCTTAGCGGGAGCAGATACGCAGTATTTT CASSLAGADTQYF
TRBJ2-5 17 - TRBD2 TRBV9 TGTGCCAGCAGCGTAGACCCTAGCGGTACAACTTCCCCGACCCAGTACTTC CASSVDPSGTTSPTQYF
TRBJ1-1 14 - TRBD1 TRBV5-5 TGTGCCAGCAGCCCTACAGGGGCCGTCACTGAAGCTTTCTTT CASSPTGAVTEAFF
TRBJ2-2 18 - TRBD1 TRBV9 TGTGCCAGCAGCGTCAACAGGGGGACCCCCTTGGACACCGGGGAGCTGTTTTTT CASSVNRGTPLDTGELFF
TRBJ1-1 14 - - TRBV13 TGTGCCAGCAGCTTATGGGTGGTCGGGACTGAAGCTTTCTTT CASSLWVVGTEAFF
TRBJ2-3 15 - TRBD2 TRBV6-1 TGTGCCAGCAGTGCGACTAGCGGGAGGCCAGATACGCAGTATTTT CASSATSGRPDTQYF
TRBJ1-1 16 once TRBD1 TRBV5-1 TGCGCCAGCAGCTTTGGGGCTGGGGGACAGGGTTCTGAGGCTTTCTTT CASSFGAGGQGSEAFF
TRBJ1-1 15 - TRBD1 TRBV5-1 TGCGCCAGCAGCTCCGGACAGGGGGCGAATCCTGAAGCTTTCTTT CASSSGQGANPEAFF
TRBJ2-3 15 - TRBD1 TRBV5-1 TGCGCCAGCGGAGGACAGGCCCCAGATTTAGATACGCAGTATTTT CASGGQAPDLDTQYF
TRBJ1-2 13 few - TRBV2 TGTGCCAGCGAAATAGACCAGCAGTATGGCTACACCTTC CASEIDQQYGYTF
TRBJ2-4 14 - TRBD1 TRBV2 TGTGCCAGCAGTCCCGGGACAGGGGGCTACATTCAGTACTTC CASSPGTGGYIQYF
TRBJ2-2 16 many TRBD2 TRBV9 TGTGCCAGCAGCCCCCCGGGGGGGGCGGGGAACGGGGAGCTGTTTTTT CASSPPGGAGNGELFF
TRBJ2-1 16 - - TRBV5-4 TGTGCCAGCAGCCTCCAGACGGGACTTTACGACAATGAGCAGTTCTTC CASSLQTGLYDNEQFF
TRBJ2-2 14 - - TRBV7-3 TGTGCCAGCAGCTCTCAGGCGAACACCGGGGAGCTGTTTTTT CASSSQANTGELFF
TRBJ1-1 15 - - TRBV7-3 TGTGCCAGCAGCTTACAATTGGGGGGTAACACTGAAGCTTTCTTT CASSLQLGGNTEAFF
TRBJ1-2 14 - TRBD1 TRBV28 TGTGCCAGCAGTTCCAGGGGGCTCAACTATGGCTACACCTTC CASSSRGLNYGYTF
TRBJ1-1 14 - - TRBV19 TGTGCCGGTAGTATTCGGGCAGGGGACACTGAAGCTTTCTTT CAGSIRAGDTEAFF